The clone carrying this TCR beta chain appeared many times. TCRdb fed the 5' RACE reads into MiXCR, producing one record per CDR3 protein. The sample lists about 36,000 distinct CDR3 sequences; about 7% were seen once. With 1 base removed from V and 0 bases from J, the gap between germline ends came to 9 bases. The CDR3 sequence is 15 residues long. Per the germline V gene, CDR1 is SGHDT and CDR2 is YYEEEE. These data are taken from a study of spatial heterogeneity in lung cancer. Time point indicated: sample taken at primary tumor resection. This receptor was taken from a female donor with early-stage non-small cell lung cancer. This chain connects TRBV5-6 to TRBJ2-3; no definite D call. This material consisted of PBMCs, taken at surgery. The CDR3 region is CASSLKPRSTDTQYF. The DNA for the CDR3 is TGTGCCAGCAGCTTGAAACCACGGAGCACAGATACGCAGTATTTT.